The sequence of this T cell receptor (beta chain) was determined in a study of early T cells in non-severe SARS-CoV-2 infection. Per the germline V gene, CDR1 is DFQATT and CDR2 is SNEGSKA (reference sequence). The ends were cut back, 4 bases at V and 1 base at J, with 10 bases in the middle. There are 14 residues in the CDR3. Attachment of unique molecular identifiers to individual cDNA molecules was performed. TCRdb reprocessed the 5' RACE reads with MiXCR, giving one entry per CDR3 protein. The sample consists of more than 20,000 distinct CDR3 sequences, under 4.5% of them appearing once. This rearrangement joins TRBV20-1 to TRBJ2-2; D gene ambiguous. This sequence originates from an adult who was a healthcare worker with PCR-confirmed SARS-CoV-2 infection or an uninfected control (not recorded which). The material sequenced was whole blood. CDR3 sequence: CSAIDHRNTGELFF. For the CDR3, the DNA is TGCAGTGCTATTGATCACAGGAACACCGGGGAGCTGTTTTTT.